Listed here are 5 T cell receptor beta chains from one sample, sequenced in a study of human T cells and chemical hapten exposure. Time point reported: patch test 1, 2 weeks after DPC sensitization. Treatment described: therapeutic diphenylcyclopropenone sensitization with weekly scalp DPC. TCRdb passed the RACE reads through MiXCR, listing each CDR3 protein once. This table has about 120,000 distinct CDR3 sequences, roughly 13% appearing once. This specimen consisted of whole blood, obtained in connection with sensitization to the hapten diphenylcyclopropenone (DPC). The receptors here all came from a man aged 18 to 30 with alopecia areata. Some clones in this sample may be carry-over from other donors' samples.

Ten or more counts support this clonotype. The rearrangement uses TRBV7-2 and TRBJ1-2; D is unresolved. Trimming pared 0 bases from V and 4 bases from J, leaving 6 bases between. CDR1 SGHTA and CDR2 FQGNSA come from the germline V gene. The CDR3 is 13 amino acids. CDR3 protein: CASSLALRYGYTF. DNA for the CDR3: TGTGCCAGCAGCTTAGCGCTGCGCTATGGCTACACCTTC.

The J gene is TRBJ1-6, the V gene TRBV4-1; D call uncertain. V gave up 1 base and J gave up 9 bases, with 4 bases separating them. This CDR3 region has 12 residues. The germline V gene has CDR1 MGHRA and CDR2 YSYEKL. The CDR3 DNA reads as TGCGCCAGCAGCCAAGTGGCTTCACCCCTCCACTTT. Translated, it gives CASSQVASPLHF.

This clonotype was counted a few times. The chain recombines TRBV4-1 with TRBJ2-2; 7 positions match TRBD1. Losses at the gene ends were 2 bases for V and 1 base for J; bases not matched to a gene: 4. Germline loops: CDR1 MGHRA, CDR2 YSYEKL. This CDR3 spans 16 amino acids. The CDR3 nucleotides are TGCGCCAGCAGCCAACCGGGACAGCAGAACACCGGGGAGCTGTTTTTT. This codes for CASSQPGQQNTGELFF.

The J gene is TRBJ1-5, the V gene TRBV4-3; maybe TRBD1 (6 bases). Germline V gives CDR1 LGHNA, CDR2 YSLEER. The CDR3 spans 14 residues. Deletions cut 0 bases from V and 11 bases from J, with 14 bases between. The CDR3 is CASSQEMRGAAQHF. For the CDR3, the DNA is TGCGCCAGCAGCCAAGAAATGCGGGGGGCAGCCCAGCATTTT.

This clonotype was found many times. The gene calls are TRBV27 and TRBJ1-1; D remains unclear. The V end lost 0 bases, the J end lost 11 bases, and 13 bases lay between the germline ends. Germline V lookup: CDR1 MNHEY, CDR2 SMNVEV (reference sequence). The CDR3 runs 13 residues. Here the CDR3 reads CASSLSIGRYAFF. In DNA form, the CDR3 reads TGTGCCAGCAGTTTATCGATAGGGCGTTACGCTTTCTTT.